Reported below is one T cell receptor (beta chain). Germline CDR1 reads SGHNT; CDR2 reads YYREEE (reference sequence). V shed 4 bases and J 12 bases; nucleotides not matched to a gene: 15. The CDR3 has 15 residues. These data belong to a study of T cell changes during pregnancy in multiple sclerosis. TCRdb keeps only in-frame clones here, not all; method: immunoSEQ multiplex PCR. The sample consists of roughly 100,000 clones, around 94% of them appearing once. This sequence was found in a female donor with multiple sclerosis, enrolled in a pregnancy study. This chain uses TRBV5-4 with TRBJ2-1; 8 bases line up with TRBD1. The input for sequencing was peripheral blood, taken after pregnancy. In DNA form, the CDR3 reads TGTGCCAGCAGCCCGACAGGGGATCCGAGGGGAGGGCAGTTCTTC. This sequence encodes CASSPTGDPRGGQFF.